This T cell receptor beta chain appears in the sequencing data of a study of response to subunit inactivated influenza vaccine. Study-wide results and caveats: Each seasonal influenza vaccination, the authors suggested, recruits few new T cells.

MiXCR was run by TCRdb on the RT-PCR reads, yielding one entry per CDR3 protein. The table includes around 570,000 distinct CDR3 sequences, 7.6% detected once. In this sample, this clonotype turned up a few times. Its specificity is not known. Trimming removed 0 bases at V and 2 bases at J, with 12 bases between. CDR1 is SGDLS, CDR2 YYNGEE, per germline. CDR3 size: 15 residues. Source: PBMCs from blood, taken around 25 months after vaccination. The chain has TRBV9 and TRBJ2-7; D call uncertain. The clonotype originates from a man between 45 and 75 years old who received an inactivated influenza vaccine. Here the CDR3 reads CASSVGPISAYEQYF. In DNA, the CDR3 is TGTGCCAGCAGCGTAGGACCAATATCGGCCTACGAGCAGTACTTC.